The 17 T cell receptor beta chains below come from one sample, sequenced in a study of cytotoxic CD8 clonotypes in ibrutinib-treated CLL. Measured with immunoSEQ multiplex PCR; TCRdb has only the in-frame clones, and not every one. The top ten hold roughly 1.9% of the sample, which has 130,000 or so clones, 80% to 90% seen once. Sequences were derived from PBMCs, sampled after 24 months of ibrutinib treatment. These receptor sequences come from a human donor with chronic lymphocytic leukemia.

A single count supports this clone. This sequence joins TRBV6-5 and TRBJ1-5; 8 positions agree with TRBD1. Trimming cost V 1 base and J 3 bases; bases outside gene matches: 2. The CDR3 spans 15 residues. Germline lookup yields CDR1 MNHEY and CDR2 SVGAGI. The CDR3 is CASSYYRGFNQPQHF. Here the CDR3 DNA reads TGTGCCAGCAGTTACTACAGGGGGTTCAATCAGCCCCAGCATTTT.

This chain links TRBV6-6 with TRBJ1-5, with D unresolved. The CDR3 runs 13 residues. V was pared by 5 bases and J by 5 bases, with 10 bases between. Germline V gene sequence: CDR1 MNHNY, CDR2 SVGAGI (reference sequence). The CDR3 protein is CASSTERDQPQHF. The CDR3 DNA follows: TGTGCCAGCAGTACTGAGAGGGATCAGCCCCAGCATTTT.

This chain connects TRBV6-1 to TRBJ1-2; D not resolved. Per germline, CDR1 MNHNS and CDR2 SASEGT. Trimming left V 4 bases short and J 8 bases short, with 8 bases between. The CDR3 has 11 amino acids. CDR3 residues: CASSGSGGYTF. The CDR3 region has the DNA TGTGCCAGCAGTGGGTCCGGGGGCTACACCTTC.

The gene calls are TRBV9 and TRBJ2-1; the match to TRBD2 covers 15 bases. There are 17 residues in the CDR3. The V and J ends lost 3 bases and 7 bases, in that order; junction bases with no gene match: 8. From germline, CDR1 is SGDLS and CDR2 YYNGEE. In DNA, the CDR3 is TGTGCCAGCAGCGAAAAGGGACTAGCGGGAGGTCTTAATGAGCAGTTCTTC. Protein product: CASSEKGLAGGLNEQFF.

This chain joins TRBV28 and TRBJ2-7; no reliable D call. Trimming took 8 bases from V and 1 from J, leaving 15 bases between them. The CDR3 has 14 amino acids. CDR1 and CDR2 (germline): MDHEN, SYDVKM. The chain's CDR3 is CASETPRESYEQYF. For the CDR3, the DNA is TGTGCCAGCGAAACCCCCCGAGAATCCTACGAGCAGTACTTC.

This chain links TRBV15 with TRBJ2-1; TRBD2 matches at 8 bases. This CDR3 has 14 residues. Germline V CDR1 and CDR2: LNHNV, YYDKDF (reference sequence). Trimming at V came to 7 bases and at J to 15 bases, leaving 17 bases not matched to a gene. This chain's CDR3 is CATTVDVGSGGLFF. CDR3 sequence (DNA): TGTGCCACCACCGTCGATGTTGGGAGCGGGGGCCTGTTCTTC.

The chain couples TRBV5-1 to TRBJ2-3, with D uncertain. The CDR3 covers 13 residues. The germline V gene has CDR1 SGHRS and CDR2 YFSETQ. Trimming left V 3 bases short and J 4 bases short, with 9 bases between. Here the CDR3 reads CASSSMGPDTQYF. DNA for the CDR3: TGCGCCAGCAGCTCCATGGGCCCAGATACGCAGTATTTT.

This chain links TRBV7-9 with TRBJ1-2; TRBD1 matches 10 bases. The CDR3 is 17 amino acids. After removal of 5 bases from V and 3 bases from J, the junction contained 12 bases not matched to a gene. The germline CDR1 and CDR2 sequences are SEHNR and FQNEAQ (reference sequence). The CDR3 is CASSTLDRGSQHYGYTF. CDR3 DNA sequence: TGTGCCAGCAGCACCCTGGACAGGGGGAGTCAGCACTATGGCTACACCTTC.

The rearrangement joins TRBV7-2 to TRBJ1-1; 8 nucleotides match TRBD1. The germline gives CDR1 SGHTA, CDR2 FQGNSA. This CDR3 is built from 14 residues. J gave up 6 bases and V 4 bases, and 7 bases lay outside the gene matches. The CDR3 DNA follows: TGTGCCAGCAGCTCCCGACAGGGGTGGGCTGAAGCTTTCTTT. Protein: CASSSRQGWAEAFF.

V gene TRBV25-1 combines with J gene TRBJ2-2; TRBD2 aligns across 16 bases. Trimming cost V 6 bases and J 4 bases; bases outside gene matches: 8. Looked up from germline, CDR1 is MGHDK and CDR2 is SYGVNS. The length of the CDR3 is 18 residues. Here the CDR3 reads CASSPGLAGGLGTGELFF. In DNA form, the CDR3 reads TGTGCCAGCAGCCCGGGACTAGCGGGGGGGCTGGGCACCGGGGAGCTGTTTTTT.

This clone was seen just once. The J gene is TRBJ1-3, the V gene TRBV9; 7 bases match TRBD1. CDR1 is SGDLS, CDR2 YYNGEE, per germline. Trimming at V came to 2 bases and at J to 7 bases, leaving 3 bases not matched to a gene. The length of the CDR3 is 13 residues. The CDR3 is CASSVGTVNTIYF. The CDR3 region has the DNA TGTGCCAGCAGCGTGGGGACAGTTAACACCATATATTTT.

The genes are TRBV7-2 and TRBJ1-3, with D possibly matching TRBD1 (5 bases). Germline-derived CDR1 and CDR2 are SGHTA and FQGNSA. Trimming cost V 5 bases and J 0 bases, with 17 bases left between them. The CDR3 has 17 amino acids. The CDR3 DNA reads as TGTGCCAGCAGCCCCAGAACGGGGGGGAACTCTGGAAACACCATATATTTT. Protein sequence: CASSPRTGGNSGNTIYF.

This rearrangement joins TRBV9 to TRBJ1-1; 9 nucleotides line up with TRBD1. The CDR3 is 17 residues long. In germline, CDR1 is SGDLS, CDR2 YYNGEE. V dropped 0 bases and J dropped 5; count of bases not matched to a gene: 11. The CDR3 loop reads CASSVGISGQGGTEAFF. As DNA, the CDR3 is TGTGCCAGCAGCGTAGGGATATCGGGACAGGGCGGGACTGAAGCTTTCTTT. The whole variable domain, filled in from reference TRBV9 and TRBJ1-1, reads DSGVTQTPKHLITATGQRVTLRCSPRSGDLSVYWYQQSLDQGLQFLIQYYNGEERAKGNILERFSAQQFPDLHSELNLSSLELGDSALYFCASSVGISGQGGTEAFFGQGTRLTVV.

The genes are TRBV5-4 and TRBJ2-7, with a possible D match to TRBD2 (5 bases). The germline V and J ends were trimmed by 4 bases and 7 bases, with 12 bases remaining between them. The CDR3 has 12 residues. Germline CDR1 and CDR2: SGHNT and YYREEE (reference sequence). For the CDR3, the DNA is TGTGCCAGCAGCGCGGACTCTAGGGAGCAGTACTTC. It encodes CASSADSREQYF. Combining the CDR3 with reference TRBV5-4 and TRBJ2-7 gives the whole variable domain ETGVTQSPTHLIKTRGQQVTLRCSSQSGHNTVSWYQQALGQGPQFIFQYYREEENGRGNFPPRFSGLQFPNYSSELNVNALELDDSALYLCASSADSREQYFGPGTRLTVT.

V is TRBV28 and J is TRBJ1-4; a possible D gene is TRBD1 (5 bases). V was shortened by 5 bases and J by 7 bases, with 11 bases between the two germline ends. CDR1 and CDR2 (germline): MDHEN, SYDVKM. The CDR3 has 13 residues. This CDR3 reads CASSPSGSEKLFF. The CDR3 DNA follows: TGTGCCAGCAGTCCCTCAGGGAGTGAAAAACTGTTTTTT. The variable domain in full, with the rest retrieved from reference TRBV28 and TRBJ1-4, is DVKVTQSSRYLVKRTGEKVFLECVQDMDHENMFWYRQDPGLGLRLIYFSYDVKMKEKGDIPEGYSVSREKKERFSLILESASTNQTSMYLCASSPSGSEKLFFGSGTQLSVL.

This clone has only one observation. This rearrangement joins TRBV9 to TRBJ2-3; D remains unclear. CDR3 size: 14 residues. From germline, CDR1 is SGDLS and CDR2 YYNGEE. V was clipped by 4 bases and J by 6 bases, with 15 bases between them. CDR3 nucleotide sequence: TGTGCCAGCAGCTCGGATGCCAGTGAGGATACGCAGTATTTT. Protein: CASSSDASEDTQYF.

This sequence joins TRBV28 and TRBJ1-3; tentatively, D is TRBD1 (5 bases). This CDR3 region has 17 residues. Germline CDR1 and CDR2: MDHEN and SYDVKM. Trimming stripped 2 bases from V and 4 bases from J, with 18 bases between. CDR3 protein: CASSLLRQFRWGNTIYF. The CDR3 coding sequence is TGTGCCAGCAGTTTACTCCGACAGTTTCGCTGGGGAAACACCATATATTTT.